These T cell receptor beta chains were read from a single sample in a study of T cells in Graves' hyperthyroidism and ophthalmopathy. In TCRdb, the multiplex PCR reads were re-called with MiXCR into one record per CDR3 protein. The sample carries about 300,000 distinct CDR3 sequences, roughly 15% recorded once. Specimen: blood. The source is a woman in her 40s with Graves' hyperthyroidism. The CDR3 runs from the conserved cysteine through the conserved F or W. A D gene is named only where the DNA matches it firmly. Some rows mark clone size as missing; the rest say once, few, many or name a class of expanded clone.

d_gene,v_gene,j_gene,abundance,CDR3aa,CDR3nt
TRBD2,TRBV2,TRBJ2-3,many,CASSIAGVGDTQYF,TGTGCCAGCAGTATAGCGGGAGTTGGGGATACGCAGTATTTT
NA,TRBV15,TRBJ1-4,many,CATSTENANEKLFF,TGTGCCACCAGCACTGAGAATGCTAATGAAAAACTGTTTTTT
TRBD2,TRBV28,TRBJ2-1,many,CASSLAGGRHNEQFF,TGTGCCAGCTCTTTAGCGGGAGGGCGGCACAATGAGCAGTTCTTC
NA,TRBV11-2,TRBJ1-1,many,CASSLDPPGPLGPEAFF,TGTGCCAGCAGCTTAGATCCCCCCGGCCCCTTGGGGCCTGAAGCTTTCTTT
NA,TRBV20-1,TRBJ1-1,many,CSATALLTTEAFF,TGCAGTGCTACGGCCCTCCTCACCACTGAAGCTTTCTTT
TRBD2,TRBV6-1,TRBJ2-5,many,CASSPRGLAVETQYF,TGTGCCAGCAGCCCCCGGGGACTAGCTGTAGAGACCCAGTACTTC
TRBD1,TRBV12-3/TRBV12-4,TRBJ2-3,many,CASSHQTGGTDTQYF,TGTGCCAGCAGCCATCAGACAGGGGGCACAGATACGCAGTATTTT
NA,TRBV29-1,TRBJ1-2,many,CSVRRQADYGYTF,TGCAGCGTCCGAAGACAGGCTGACTATGGCTACACCTTC
NA,TRBV24-1,TRBJ2-1,many,CATSDAAYNEQFF,TGTGCCACCAGTGACGCAGCCTACAATGAGCAGTTCTTC
NA,TRBV24-1,TRBJ1-2,NA,CATSTAGSYGYTF,TGTGCCACCAGCACCGCAGGGTCGTATGGCTACACCTTC
TRBD1,TRBV12-3/TRBV12-4,TRBJ1-5,NA,CASRGTGGGNQPQHF,TGTGCCAGCAGGGGGACAGGGGGAGGCAATCAGCCCCAGCATTTT
NA,TRBV11-2,TRBJ1-5,many,CASSLAGLGRPQHF,TGTGCCAGCAGCTTAGCGGGGTTGGGTCGGCCCCAGCATTTT
TRBD1,TRBV7-2,TRBJ2-1,NA,CASDRDRFSDEQFF,TGTGCCAGCGACCGGGACAGGTTTAGCGATGAGCAGTTCTTC
NA,TRBV5-1,TRBJ2-2,NA,CASSPSSGEGELFF,TGCGCCAGCAGCCCATCTTCGGGGGAAGGGGAGCTGTTTTTT
NA,TRBV11-2,TRBJ2-3,many,CASSRLGASTDTQYF,TGTGCCAGCAGTCGGCTGGGGGCAAGCACAGATACGCAGTATTTT
NA,TRBV14,TRBJ1-2,many,CASSKIHSYGYTF,TGTGCCAGCAGCAAAATACACAGCTATGGCTACACCTTC
NA,TRBV2,TRBJ2-5,many,CASSDRGGQETQYF,TGTGCCAGCAGTGACCGCGGAGGCCAAGAGACCCAGTACTTC
TRBD1,TRBV10-3,TRBJ1-1,NA,CASWTGAATEAFF,TGTGCCAGCTGGACAGGGGCGGCCACTGAAGCTTTCTTT
TRBD1,TRBV14,TRBJ1-5,many,CASSLRDRAVSNQPQHF,TGTGCCAGCAGCCTCCGCGACAGGGCAGTTTCCAATCAGCCCCAGCATTTT
TRBD2,TRBV24-1,TRBJ2-1,NA,CATSEVKSSGSFNEQFF,TGTGCCACCAGTGAGGTTAAGTCCAGCGGGAGTTTTAATGAGCAGTTCTTC
TRBD1,TRBV5-8,TRBJ1-5,many,CASSLADRAGQPQHF,TGTGCCAGCAGCTTGGCCGACAGGGCAGGTCAGCCCCAGCATTTT
NA,TRBV14,TRBJ2-7,NA,CASSQDVIFFGSAGLSYEQYF,TGTGCCAGCAGCCAAGACGTAATCTTCTTCGGCTCTGCAGGGCTTTCCTACGAGCAGTACTTC
NA,TRBV6-1,TRBJ1-3,few,CASRSGSSGNTIYF,TGTGCCAGCAGGTCTGGGAGCTCTGGAAACACCATATATTTT
NA,TRBV3-1,TRBJ1-1,NA,CASSNIQGTGAFF,TGTGCCAGCAGCAACATCCAGGGCACTGGAGCTTTCTTT
NA,TRBV2,TRBJ1-2,many,CASSDWVGTDYGYTF,TGTGCCAGCAGTGATTGGGTGGGGACGGACTATGGCTACACCTTC
TRBD1,TRBV27,TRBJ1-2,NA,CASREGTGRRYGYTF,TGTGCCAGCAGGGAAGGGACAGGGAGGCGGTATGGCTACACCTTC
TRBD1,TRBV7-6,TRBJ1-3,few,CASSRGQFSGNTIYF,TGTGCCAGCAGCAGGGGACAGTTCTCTGGAAACACCATATATTTT
NA,TRBV29-1,TRBJ2-5,many,CSVEGGEETQYF,TGCAGCGTTGAAGGGGGGGAAGAGACCCAGTACTTC
TRBD2,TRBV7-2,TRBJ2-3,many,CASSLAGLAVPGADTQYF,TGTGCCAGCAGCTTAGCGGGACTAGCGGTCCCAGGTGCAGATACGCAGTATTTT
NA,TRBV3-1,TRBJ1-2,many,CASSQDGSRSYTF,TGTGCCAGCAGCCAAGATGGGTCCCGTAGCTACACCTTC
NA,TRBV27,TRBJ1-1,many,CASSLEWGLNTEAFF,TGTGCCAGCAGTTTAGAATGGGGTTTGAACACTGAAGCTTTCTTT
NA,TRBV6-1,TRBJ2-7,many,CASRLDGSYEQYF,TGTGCCAGCAGGTTGGACGGGTCCTACGAGCAGTACTTC
NA,TRBV14,TRBJ1-1,NA,CASSQDRAGRAFF,TGTGCCAGCAGCCAAGATCGTGCCGGGAGGGCTTTCTTT
TRBD2,TRBV28,TRBJ2-5,many,CASSPAGGGGQTQYF,TGTGCCAGCAGTCCCGCAGGCGGGGGGGGGCAGACCCAGTACTTC
TRBD2,TRBV6-1,TRBJ2-1,many,CASSEISGTYNEQFF,TGTGCCAGCAGTGAAATTAGCGGGACCTACAATGAGCAGTTCTTC
NA,TRBV5-5,TRBJ2-7,NA,CASSLFAVRGPYEQYF,TGTGCCAGCAGCTTGTTTGCTGTGCGGGGCCCCTACGAGCAGTACTTC
TRBD2,TRBV7-9,TRBJ2-7,NA,CASRQWPGLAGNEQYF,TGTGCCAGCAGACAATGGCCGGGACTAGCGGGAAACGAGCAGTACTTC
NA,TRBV4-2,TRBJ1-5,NA,CASSQASRGIDQPQHF,TGTGCCAGCAGCCAAGCGAGCCGAGGGATTGATCAGCCCCAGCATTTT
NA,TRBV27,TRBJ2-7,many,CASRVMGGDYEQYF,TGTGCCAGCAGGGTCATGGGCGGGGACTACGAGCAGTACTTC
TRBD2,TRBV10-3,TRBJ2-5,few,CAISEETSGQETQYF,TGTGCCATCAGTGAGGAGACTAGCGGTCAAGAGACCCAGTACTTC
TRBD1,TRBV10-2,TRBJ1-1,NA,CASSEQGASAFF,TGCGCCAGCAGTGAACAGGGGGCCTCAGCTTTCTTT
TRBD2,TRBV6-2/TRBV6-3,TRBJ2-3,many,CASSPWGAGDVDTQYF,TGTGCCAGCAGTCCTTGGGGAGCGGGAGATGTTGATACGCAGTATTTT
TRBD2,TRBV11-1,TRBJ2-7,many,CASSPLAGETYEQYF,TGTGCCAGCAGCCCCCTGGCGGGAGAAACCTACGAGCAGTACTTC
NA,TRBV6-1,TRBJ1-5,many,CASRESGGAMKPQHF,TGTGCCAGCAGGGAATCGGGGGGGGCAATGAAGCCCCAGCATTTT
TRBD2,TRBV7-2,TRBJ2-2,many,CASSVMTSGIGELFF,TGTGCCAGCAGCGTAATGACTAGCGGGATTGGGGAGCTGTTTTTT
TRBD1,TRBV28,TRBJ2-1,few,CASSWGQTNEQFF,TGTGCCAGCAGTTGGGGACAGACCAATGAGCAGTTCTTC
TRBD1,TRBV4-1,TRBJ1-1,many,CASSRYGTGANTEAFF,TGCGCCAGCAGCCGATACGGGACAGGGGCGAACACTGAAGCTTTCTTT
NA,TRBV19,TRBJ1-2,NA,CASSPLAGYYGYTF,TGTGCCAGTAGTCCGCTTGCAGGTTACTATGGCTACACCTTC
TRBD1,TRBV20-1,TRBJ1-2,many,CSALRTGEHYGYTF,TGCAGTGCTCTAAGGACAGGAGAGCACTATGGCTACACCTTC
NA,TRBV3-1,TRBJ2-1,NA,CASSHLGNEQFF,TGTGCCAGCAGCCATTTGGGTAATGAGCAGTTCTTC